This T cell receptor (beta chain) is drawn from a study of beta chain features in type 1 diabetes. General study results and limits: A possible short-template PCR bias applies equally to patients and controls.

Sequencing targeted expressed TCRB transcripts, as all isolated RNA had been reverse transcribed. Naive, central memory and regulatory T cell samples averaged roughly 3.7 million reads. Clones were read by immunoSEQ multiplex PCR, and TCRdb kept only the in-frame ones, dropping some. The sample gives just over 450,000 clones, around 30% of which show up once; about 0.065% is in the top ten. CDR1 SEHNR and CDR2 FQNEAQ come from the germline V gene (reference sequence). CDR3 length: 16 amino acids. Trimming took off 2 bases at V and 1 base at J, with 13 bases between the two ends. This clone was observed a handful of times. No antigen is known for it.

The sequence came from a man between 18 and 29 years old in good health. The chain couples TRBV7-9 to TRBJ2-3, with a weak D call TRBD2 (6 bases). Input material: naive CD4+ T cells from blood. As DNA, the CDR3 is TGTGCCAGCAGCTTACGGATAGCGGAGCGCACAGATACGCAGTATTTT. Translating gives CASSLRIAERTDTQYF.